This T cell receptor (beta chain) derives from a study of human T cells and chemical hapten exposure. Across the whole study: The study patch tested 0.01% DPC on the upper back and read results at 6 days.

This clonotype has more than one count but fewer than ten. What it binds is not known. General observations from the study: Sensitization with DPC brought no change to TCRs above 1 in 1000 in frequency. Relative to controls, expanded TCRs formed significantly more large CDR3 similarity clusters.

TCRdb re-called the RACE reads through MiXCR, storing one row per CDR3 protein. The profile shows approximately 97,000 distinct CDR3 sequences, around 25% of them singletons. This sample's time point: patch test 3, about 24 weeks after DPC sensitization. Documented treatment: therapeutic diphenylcyclopropenone sensitization with weekly scalp DPC. V lost 3 bases to trimming and J lost 6 bases; unmatched junction nucleotides: 8. The CDR3 spans 16 residues. Germline lookup yields CDR1 ENHRY and CDR2 SYGVKD. The TCR sequence derives from a man between 40 and 49 years old with alopecia areata. Some clones in this sample may be carry-over from other donors' samples. The chain has TRBV10-3 and TRBJ1-2; 12 nucleotides agree with TRBD1. Sequenced material: whole blood, taken in connection with sensitization to the hapten diphenylcyclopropenone (DPC). Here the CDR3 DNA reads TGTGCCATCAGTGATCCGGGGACAGGGGGCGAGGATGGCTACACCTTC. Protein: CAISDPGTGGEDGYTF.